The 25 T cell receptor beta chains reported below all come from one sample, sequenced in a study of T cell responses to AZD1222 COVID-19 vaccine. Clones were sequenced by immunoSEQ multiplex PCR, and TCRdb holds only the in-frame ones, with some missing. The sample lists 150,000 to 200,000 clones, roughly 92% seen once, with around 1.3% in the top ten. The sample here was peripheral blood, taken on day 0 of AZD1222 vaccination. The receptors here all came from an adult in good health.

The chain couples TRBV13 to TRBJ2-5; no clear D gene. The CDR3 totals 11 residues. CDR1 PRHDT and CDR2 FYEKMQ come from the germline V gene (reference sequence). V lost 2 bases and J lost 4, with 2 bases in between. This CDR3 reads CASSLRETQYF. The CDR3 bases are TGTGCCAGCAGCTTAAGAGAGACCCAGTACTTC.

This clone was counted at least ten times. The J gene is TRBJ2-7, the V gene TRBV7-2; D remains ambiguous. This CDR3 has 16 residues. V was clipped by 1 base and J by 3 bases, with 16 bases between them. From germline, CDR1 is SGHTA and CDR2 FQGNSA. This CDR3 is CASSLEASMGYYEQYF. The DNA for the CDR3 is TGTGCCAGCAGCTTAGAGGCTAGTATGGGCTACTACGAGCAGTACTTC.

The CDR3 here is CASSQDRLAEAFF. The CDR3 DNA is TGTGCCAGCAGCCAAGACCGGCTTGCTGAAGCTTTCTTT. The V and J genes are TRBV3-1 (or the pseudogene TRBV3-2) and TRBJ1-1; no firm D call. Between the trimmed V and J ends, which lost 0 bases and 6 bases, there was a span of 8 bases. Germline-derived CDR1 and CDR2 are LGHDT and YNNKEL (reference sequence). The CDR3 loop spans 13 amino acids.

V gene TRBV3-1 (or the pseudogene TRBV3-2) combines with J gene TRBJ1-1; D is undetermined. Trimming left V 1 base short and J 4 bases short, with 7 bases between. Germline-derived CDR1 and CDR2 are LGHDT and YNNKEL (reference sequence). CDR3 length: 13 residues. As DNA, the CDR3 is TGTGCCAGCAGCCAAGTCTTGGGCACTGAAGCTTTCTTT. As protein: CASSQVLGTEAFF.

This chain connects TRBV19 to TRBJ1-5; TRBD1 matches 10 bases. The J segment lost 6 bases and the V segment lost 6 bases, leaving 8 bases of the junction unmatched. The CDR3 is made up of 15 amino acids. Per the germline V gene, CDR1 is LNHDA and CDR2 is SQIVND (reference sequence). The CDR3 DNA reads TGTGCCAGTAGAGTGACAGGGGGCGGAGGTCAGCCCCAGCATTTT. Translated, it gives CASRVTGGGGQPQHF.

A few counts support this clone. The chain combines TRBV3-1 (or the pseudogene TRBV3-2) with TRBJ1-2, with D perhaps TRBD1 (5 bases). Trimming cost V 4 bases and J 6 bases, with 12 bases left between them. Germline V gene sequence: CDR1 LGHDT, CDR2 YNNKEL (reference sequence). The CDR3 runs 13 residues. The chain's CDR3 is CASSLQAGHGYTF. The CDR3 nucleotides are TGTGCCAGCAGCCTACAGGCTGGTCATGGCTACACCTTC.

The V gene is TRBV6-6, the J gene TRBJ2-3, with 14 bases aligning to TRBD2. With 6 bases clipped from V and 6 bases from J, the junction kept 5 bases outside the gene matches. Germline V gene lookup returns CDR1 MNHNY and CDR2 SVGAGI (reference sequence). This CDR3 is 15 amino acids long. The CDR3 region is CASRPGTSGGDTQYF. In DNA, the CDR3 is TGTGCCAGCAGACCCGGGACTAGCGGGGGTGATACGCAGTATTTT.

Points on this clone: Germline is not matched at one junction end, which may reflect a read error. V gene TRBV10-3 combines with J gene TRBJ2-7, with D perhaps matching TRBD2 (6 bases). The V gene's germline CDR1 is ENHRY and CDR2 SYGVKD. The CDR3 spans 11 residues. CDR3 loop: CASRQGGPKDF. In nucleotides, the CDR3 is TGTGCCAGCCGACAAGGAGGGCCTAAGGACTTC.

The chain has TRBV10-3 and TRBJ2-5, with 9 bases lining up with TRBD2. Germline V gene sequence: CDR1 ENHRY, CDR2 SYGVKD. The CDR3 is 14 amino acids. The V gene end was trimmed by 6 bases and the J gene end by 1 base; junction bases not matched to a gene: 3. CDR3: CAIRQTSGQETQYF. The CDR3 DNA reads TGTGCCATCAGACAGACTAGCGGCCAAGAGACCCAGTACTTC.

V is TRBV10-3 and J is TRBJ1-1, with 9 bases identical to TRBD1. The V segment lost 4 bases and the J segment 0 bases; nucleotides outside the gene matches: 12. Germline V gene sequence: CDR1 ENHRY, CDR2 SYGVKD. This CDR3 has 18 residues. For the CDR3, the DNA is TGTGCCATCAGTGGAAGCGGGACAGGGTTCGGAATGAACACTGAAGCTTTCTTT. As protein: CAISGSGTGFGMNTEAFF.

V gene TRBV28 combines with J gene TRBJ1-3, with D possibly being TRBD1 (5 bases). Trimming took off 5 bases at V and 1 base at J, with 24 bases between the two ends. This CDR3 is built from 19 residues. Germline CDR1 is MDHEN and CDR2 is SYDVKM. The DNA for the CDR3 is TGTGCCAGCAGTCCGGCGGGGGTTTCGGACGATTTATCTGGAAACACCATATATTTT. Protein product: CASSPAGVSDDLSGNTIYF. Based on the CDR3 plus reference TRBV28 and TRBJ1-3, the full variable domain is DVKVTQSSRYLVKRTGEKVFLECVQDMDHENMFWYRQDPGLGLRLIYFSYDVKMKEKGDIPEGYSVSREKKERFSLILESASTNQTSMYLCASSPAGVSDDLSGNTIYFGEGSWLTVV.

V usage is TRBV7-6 and J usage is TRBJ2-6; weak D call: TRBD2 (6 bases). This CDR3 is built from 19 residues. Trimming pared 2 bases from V and 0 bases from J, leaving 17 bases between. Germline V gene lookup returns CDR1 SGHVS and CDR2 FNYEAQ. The CDR3 bases are TGTGCCAGCAGCTTATCCGGGGGACTGCTGGCCTCTGGGGCCAACGTCCTGACTTTC. This translates into CASSLSGGLLASGANVLTF.

The CDR3 here is CASSEGTGGYNEQFF. CDR3 coding DNA: TGTGCCAGCAGTGAAGGGACAGGGGGGTACAATGAGCAGTTCTTC. The chain carries TRBV6-1 and TRBJ2-1; 10 bases are shared with TRBD1. This CDR3 spans 15 amino acids. Trimming at V came to 1 base and at J to 4 bases, leaving 1 base not matched to a gene. Germline V lookup: CDR1 MNHNS, CDR2 SASEGT.

This chain joins TRBV30 and TRBJ1-1; D ambiguous. Per the germline V gene, CDR1 is GTSNPN and CDR2 is SVGIG (reference sequence). The CDR3 runs to 14 residues. Trimming pared 2 bases from V and 1 base from J, leaving 11 bases between. CDR3 in amino acids: CAWSRAEENTEAFF. CDR3 bases: TGTGCCTGGAGTAGGGCGGAAGAGAACACTGAAGCTTTCTTT.

The chain employs TRBV4-1 and TRBJ1-2, with 7 bases matching TRBD1. The V gene's germline CDR1 is MGHRA and CDR2 YSYEKL. The CDR3 runs to 16 residues. V shed 4 bases, J shed 1 base, and the junction held 9 bases outside the gene matches. The CDR3 here is CASSPVLGGRNYGYTF. CDR3 DNA sequence: TGCGCCAGCAGCCCCGTTTTAGGGGGCCGTAACTATGGCTACACCTTC.

This clone was seen a single time. J is TRBJ1-5 and V is TRBV23-1; the D is unclear. TRBV23-1 is an ORF for which the function is uncertain. This CDR3 region has 15 residues. Trimming stripped 7 bases from V and 2 bases from J, with 15 bases between. The CDR3 spells CASKRKWGRNQPQHF. The CDR3 DNA reads as TGCGCCAGCAAACGCAAGTGGGGTCGCAATCAGCCCCAGCATTTT.

This chain joins TRBV4-3 and TRBJ2-3; 7 bases are shared with TRBD2. The germline CDR1 and CDR2 sequences are LGHNA and YSLEER. The trim removed 3 bases at V and 4 bases at J, leaving 10 bases unmatched. CDR3 size: 16 residues. The CDR3 nucleotides read TGCGCCAGCAGCCACGGGCGGGCGGGAGCCCCAGATACGCAGTATTTT. Protein sequence: CASSHGRAGAPDTQYF.

The V and J genes are TRBV28 and TRBJ2-5, with 10 bases lining up with TRBD1. This CDR3 region has 16 residues. Trimming took 5 bases from V and 0 from J; bases not matched to a gene: 6. Germline V gives CDR1 MDHEN, CDR2 SYDVKM. CDR3 residues: CASSQTGQGNQETQYF. The CDR3 DNA sequence: TGTGCCAGCAGTCAAACGGGACAGGGGAACCAAGAGACCCAGTACTTC.

The rearrangement links TRBV6-6 to TRBJ2-3; 10 bases match TRBD2. The CDR3 is 16 amino acids. Per germline, CDR1 MNHNY and CDR2 SVGAGI (reference sequence). J gave up 1 base and V 2 bases, and 3 bases lay outside the gene matches. The CDR3 DNA is TGTGCCAGCAGTTACCTAGGACTAGCGGGCACAGATACGCAGTATTTT. It specifies CASSYLGLAGTDTQYF.

V usage is TRBV19 and J usage is TRBJ2-5, with a weak D call TRBD1 (6 bases). The CDR3 has 13 amino acids. Trimming pared 4 bases from V and 4 bases from J, leaving 10 bases between. Germline V gene sequence: CDR1 LNHDA, CDR2 SQIVND (reference sequence). This CDR3 is CASSTQGRETQYF. The CDR3 DNA follows: TGTGCCAGTAGTACGCAGGGGCGAGAGACCCAGTACTTC.

This chain connects TRBV2 to TRBJ1-1; no reliable D call. CDR3 length equals 14 residues. CDR1 and CDR2 (germline): SNHLY, FYNNEI. V shed 4 bases and J shed 1 base, with 10 bases lying between them. As DNA, the CDR3 is TGTGCCAGCAGTGTCCAACTTAGGAACACTGAAGCTTTCTTT. Its translation is CASSVQLRNTEAFF.

V and J are TRBV27 and TRBJ2-5; 7 nucleotides line up with TRBD2. Germline CDR1 reads MNHEY; CDR2 reads SMNVEV (reference sequence). After removal of 2 bases from V and 0 bases from J, the junction contained 12 bases not matched to a gene. The CDR3 sequence is 18 residues long. CDR3 in DNA: TGTGCCAGCAGTTTAAAATGGCCGTCTAGCGGTTACCAAGAGACCCAGTACTTC. Encoded protein: CASSLKWPSSGYQETQYF.

This clone was recorded only once. The chain uses TRBV28 and TRBJ1-5; D possibly corresponds to TRBD1 (6 bases). Trimming took off 5 bases at V and 5 bases at J, with 16 bases between the two ends. The germline V gene encodes CDR1 MDHEN and CDR2 SYDVKM. This CDR3 comprises 15 residues. As DNA, the CDR3 is TGTGCCAGCAGTGGGCTGGGCAGGGGTGATCAGCCCCAGCATTTT. Protein product: CASSGLGRGDQPQHF.

V and J are TRBV5-1 and TRBJ1-1; D is ambiguous. Germline V gives CDR1 SGHRS, CDR2 YFSETQ. The CDR3 extends over 12 amino acids. V was clipped by 5 bases and J by 0 bases, with 5 bases between them. The CDR3 DNA is TGCGCCAGCAGGGCGGTGAACACTGAAGCTTTCTTT. Its translation is CASRAVNTEAFF.

The V gene is TRBV21-1, the J gene TRBJ1-1. TRBV21-1 constitutes a pseudogene. The CDR3 extends over 15 amino acids. In DNA form, the CDR3 reads TGTGCCAGCAGCCCCCGACGGATTTCGAACACTGAAGCTTTCTTT. It is translated as CASSPRRISNTEAFF.